The subject of this entry is one T cell receptor (beta chain). Its antigen is not known. These data come from a study of CD8+CD57+ T cells in acquired aplastic anemia. Study summary: Sorted CD4+ and CD8+ cell DNA averaged 3.2 ug.

Study findings and constraints: A significant difference in CD8+ Simpson's diversity between patients and controls was not found.

An expansion of CD8+CD57+ cells by flow cytometry had been shown in patients chosen for sequencing. No therapy had been given to the patients at the time of blood sampling. It was genomic DNA that served as the template for profiling TCR beta VDJ and CDR3. MiXCR, run by TCRdb on the reads, gives a single entry per CDR3 protein. Among about 180,000 distinct CDR3 sequences listed, 45% to 60% were seen once. The germline V gene encodes CDR1 WSHSY and CDR2 SAAADI. The CDR3 contains 13 residues. The V end lost 4 bases, the J end lost 5 bases, and 8 bases lay between the germline ends. The J gene is TRBJ2-2, the V gene TRBV10-2, with a possible D match to TRBD2 (5 bases). Sequenced material: sorted CD4+, CD8+, or CD8+CD57+ T cells (not recorded which) from PBMCs. The clonotype comes from a human donor with aplastic anemia. The CDR3 is CASSGTSTGELFF. The CDR3 DNA is TGCGCCAGCAGTGGAACTAGTACCGGGGAGCTGTTTTTT.